The T cell receptor beta chain under discussion was sequenced for a study of T cells in Graves' hyperthyroidism and ophthalmopathy. This clonotype was detected many times. Amplification yielded TCR beta CDR3 regions, with RNA transcripts as the source. When the TCR CDR3 underwent first-round RT-PCR, the HTBI primer set was used. TCRdb reanalysed the multiplex PCR reads using MiXCR and keeps one entry per CDR3 protein. The sample records roughly 290,000 distinct CDR3 sequences, 10% to 15% being singletons. CDR1 is SGHVS, CDR2 FNYEAQ, per germline. Trimming pared 1 base from V and 8 bases from J, leaving 8 bases between. The CDR3 length is 12 residues.

Sequenced input: blood. The sequence was obtained from a woman between 25 and 40 years old with Graves' hyperthyroidism that later progressed to Graves' ophthalmopathy. The gene calls are TRBV7-6 and TRBJ1-1, with D tentatively TRBD1 (5 bases). The DNA for the CDR3 is TGTGCCAGCAGCTTAGTCTGGGGGGAAGCTTTCTTT. It encodes CASSLVWGEAFF.